Presented here are 14 T cell receptor beta chains from one specimen sequenced in a study of Graves' ophthalmopathy and Graves' hyperthyroidism. Amplified material comprised TCR beta CDR3 regions derived from RNA transcripts. HTBI-primed RT-PCR formed the first round, and a multiplex PCR formed the second. MiXCR, run by TCRdb on the multiplex PCR reads, gives a single entry per CDR3 protein. The table includes hundreds of thousands of distinct CDR3 sequences, approximately 22% detected once. Sequencing used peripheral blood. These receptors originate from a woman between 18 and 29 years old with stable Graves' hyperthyroidism. Some clones in this sample may be carry-over from other donors' samples.

In this sample, this clonotype turned up many times. The CDR3 reads CASSFVDTEAFF. The CDR3 bases are TGTGCCAGCAGTTTCGTCGACACTGAAGCTTTCTTT. V is TRBV12-3 or TRBV12-4 and J is TRBJ1-1; no firm D call. This CDR3 comprises 12 residues. V was clipped by 3 bases and J by 3 bases, with 5 bases between them.

This clonotype was recorded many times. The genes are TRBV12-3 or TRBV12-4 and TRBJ1-5; maybe TRBD1 (5 bases). The CDR3 has 15 residues. Deletions cut 2 bases from V and 5 bases from J, with 13 bases between. For the CDR3, the DNA is TGTGCCAGCAGTTTATTGGGCAGGGAGGATCAGCCCCAGCATTTT. Translation gives CASSLLGREDQPQHF.

Many counts were recorded for this clonotype. CDR3 nucleotides: TGTGCCAGCAGCTTAGATTCCGGACTATACGAGAACACTGAAGCTTTCTTT. Residues: CASSLDSGLYENTEAFF. The rearrangement joins TRBV7-8 to TRBJ1-1; no clear D gene. The CDR3 loop spans 17 amino acids. The germline V gene encodes CDR1 SGHVS and CDR2 FQNEAQ. Trimming pared 1 base from V and 1 base from J, leaving 16 bases between.

CDR3 sequence: CASSPDFAAGYTF. In nucleotides, the CDR3 is TGTGCCAGCAGCCCAGATTTCGCGGCTGGCTACACCTTC. The chain carries TRBV3-1 and TRBJ1-2; D gene unclear. Germline-derived CDR1 and CDR2 are LGHDT and YNNKEL (reference sequence). Trimming removed 4 bases at V and 7 bases at J, with 13 bases between. CDR3 length equals 13 residues.

There are many counts of this clonotype. V gene TRBV5-1 combines with J gene TRBJ1-6; D possibly corresponds to TRBD1 (5 bases). The CDR3 length is 15 residues. V was trimmed by 0 bases and J by 8 bases, leaving 12 bases between them. Germline V gene lookup returns CDR1 SGHRS and CDR2 YFSETQ. The CDR3 DNA sequence: TGCGCCAGCAGCTTGGGGGCAGGGAGATATTCACCCCTCCACTTT. This gives the protein CASSLGAGRYSPLHF.

The chain employs TRBV7-8 and TRBJ1-3; 7 positions match TRBD1. Looked up from germline, CDR1 is SGHVS and CDR2 is FQNEAQ. The V and J ends lost 0 bases and 2 bases, in that order; junction bases with no gene match: 7. The length of the CDR3 is 17 residues. The CDR3 is CASSLAIDGTAGNTIYF. The DNA for the CDR3 is TGTGCCAGCAGCTTAGCTATTGATGGGACAGCTGGAAACACCATATATTTT. The full variable domain, its missing parts supplied by reference TRBV7-8 and TRBJ1-3, is GAGVSQSPRYKVAKRGQDVALRCDPISGHVSLFWYQQALGQGPEFLTYFQNEAQLDKSGLPSDRFFAERPEGSVSTLKIQRTQQEDSAVYLCASSLAIDGTAGNTIYFGEGSWLTVV.

The sample holds many counts of this clonotype. CDR3 coding DNA: TGCAGTGCTAGAGATGGCGGACAGGGCAATCAGCCCCAGCATTTT. Residues: CSARDGGQGNQPQHF. This rearrangement joins TRBV20-1 to TRBJ1-5; 7 bases fit TRBD1. V was pared by 0 bases and J by 2 bases, with 4 bases of the junction left unmatched. CDR3 size: 15 residues. Germline assignment: CDR1 DFQATT and CDR2 SNEGSKA (reference sequence).

This clonotype was seen ten or more times. The chain recombines TRBV19 with TRBJ1-5; weak D call: TRBD1 (5 bases). V lost 3 bases and J 4 bases, leaving 10 bases between the germline ends. This CDR3 spans 14 amino acids. From germline, CDR1 is LNHDA and CDR2 SQIVND (reference sequence). The CDR3 loop is CASSIRDGNQPQHF. The CDR3 nucleotides are TGTGCCAGTAGTATCCGGGACGGGAATCAGCCCCAGCATTTT. The full variable domain, rest sourced from reference TRBV19 and TRBJ1-5, is DGGITQSPKYLFRKEGQNVTLSCEQNLNHDAMYWYRQDPGQGLRLIYYSQIVNDFQKGDIAEGYSVSREKKESFPLTVTSAQKNPTAFYLCASSIRDGNQPQHFGDGTRLSIL.

Ten or more counts support this clonotype. This sequence joins TRBV7-6 and TRBJ2-7; 7 bases align to TRBD2. The CDR3 consists of 15 residues. J was trimmed by 0 bases and V by 2 bases; bases with no gene match: 4. Per the germline V gene, CDR1 is SGHVS and CDR2 is FNYEAQ. The CDR3 here is CASSLSASGSYEQYF. The CDR3 bases are TGTGCCAGCAGCTTATCGGCTAGCGGCTCCTACGAGCAGTACTTC.

This clonotype was recorded at least ten times. This chain connects TRBV12-3 or TRBV12-4 to TRBJ1-1; TRBD1 aligns across 8 bases. There are 14 residues in the CDR3. Trimming took 3 bases from V and 6 from J; bases not matched to a gene: 6. CDR3 region: CASSFSGGAPEAFF. The CDR3 DNA is TGTGCCAGCAGTTTTTCAGGGGGCGCACCTGAAGCTTTCTTT.

In this sample, this clonotype turned up many times. A read error may produce the germline difference seen at one junction end. The chain recombines TRBV12-3 or TRBV12-4 with TRBJ2-7; D ambiguous. The CDR3 has 13 amino acids. The CDR3 DNA sequence: TGTGCCAGCAGCTTAGCACCAGCCTACGAGCAGTACTTC. As protein: CASSLAPAYEQYF.

This rearrangement joins TRBV28 to TRBJ2-2, with 8 bases aligning to TRBD2. Germline V gene lookup returns CDR1 MDHEN and CDR2 SYDVKM. CDR3 length: 16 amino acids. Trimming cost V 1 base and J 0 bases; bases outside gene matches: 1. The CDR3 nucleotides read TGTGCCAGCAGTTTATCGGGACTAGCGAACACCGGGGAGCTGTTTTTT. Protein product: CASSLSGLANTGELFF.

This clonotype was observed at least ten times. V gene TRBV28 combines with J gene TRBJ2-7, with D maybe TRBD1 (6 bases). CDR1 and CDR2 from the germline V gene are MDHEN and SYDVKM. V dropped 4 bases and J dropped 4 bases, with 14 bases sitting between them. The CDR3 spans 14 residues. The CDR3 is CASSSNKDSYEQYF. Here the CDR3 DNA reads TGTGCCAGCAGTTCTAACAAGGACAGTTACGAGCAGTACTTC.

This clonotype was observed many times. The rearrangement joins TRBV5-1 to TRBJ2-7, with 7 bases lining up with TRBD1. Losses at the gene ends were 6 bases for V and 2 bases for J; bases not matched to a gene: 11. The CDR3 runs 15 residues. CDR1 and CDR2 (germline): SGHRS, YFSETQ. CDR3 sequence: CASKPRQGGTYEQYF. The CDR3 DNA is TGCGCCAGCAAACCTAGACAGGGTGGGACCTACGAGCAGTACTTC.